These 22 T cell receptor beta chains were sequenced from one sample in a study of PD-1 blockade in classical Hodgkin lymphoma. Repertoires were generated with immunoSEQ multiplex PCR, while TCRdb's copy carries only in-frame clones and drops some. This sample carries 46,000 or so clones, 88% of them seen once, and the ten largest clones take about 8.9%. Patients all relapsed after autologous stem cell transplantation, and there was variation in brentuximab vedotin exposure. The material sequenced was peripheral blood mononuclear cells (PBMCs), taken at baseline. The receptors come from a human donor with classical Hodgkin lymphoma.

This chain uses TRBV18 with TRBJ1-3, with D uncertain. CDR1 is KGHSH, CDR2 LQKENI, per germline. The CDR3 has 13 residues. The germline V and J ends were trimmed by 8 bases and 0 bases, with 8 bases remaining between them. CDR3 sequence reads: CASPGYSGNTIYF. CDR3 nucleotides: TGTGCCAGCCCGGGCTACTCTGGAAACACCATATATTTT.

This clone was picked up one time. The rearrangement joins TRBV6-6 to TRBJ2-3; D is unresolved. Trimming removed 8 bases at V and 0 bases at J, with 15 bases between. Germline values: CDR1 MNHNY, CDR2 SVGAGI (reference sequence). The CDR3 totals 15 residues. The CDR3 is CASLYTAPSTDTQYF. CDR3 coding DNA: TGTGCCAGCCTGTATACAGCCCCTAGCACAGATACGCAGTATTTT.

V gene TRBV4-3 combines with J gene TRBJ1-2, with 10 bases fitting TRBD1. V lost 4 bases to trimming and J lost 6 bases; unmatched junction nucleotides: 5. The CDR3 extends over 14 amino acids. Per the germline V gene, CDR1 is LGHNA and CDR2 is YSLEER. CDR3 sequence: CASSPSDRGHGYTF. The CDR3 bases are TGCGCCAGCAGCCCCTCTGACAGGGGGCATGGCTACACCTTC.

Turning to this clone: This same CDR3 is encoded by further DNA sequences in the sample. The chain is built from TRBV5-1 and TRBJ2-1, with D possibly matching TRBD2 (6 bases). Germline V gene sequence: CDR1 SGHRS, CDR2 YFSETQ. The germline V and J ends were trimmed by 3 bases and 2 bases, with 12 bases remaining between them. This CDR3 contains 15 residues. CDR3 protein: CASSSTGDPYNEQFF. The CDR3 region has the DNA TGCGCCAGCAGCTCGACGGGGGACCCCTACAATGAGCAGTTCTTC.

The chain combines TRBV11-3 with TRBJ2-3; TRBD2 matches 8 bases. With V trimmed by 5 bases and J by 2 bases, 9 bases remained unmatched. The CDR3 sequence is 16 residues long. CDR1 and CDR2 from the germline V gene are SGHNT and YENEEA. The CDR3 region has the DNA TGTGCCAGCAGCCCCGGGGTAGCGGGACCCACAGATACGCAGTATTTT. Protein product: CASSPGVAGPTDTQYF.

This clone was observed a handful of times. The CDR3 DNA sequence: TGTGCCAGCAGTGACCCAGGGGGCTACTGGAACACTGAAGCTTTCTTT. Its translation is CASSDPGGYWNTEAFF. The chain combines TRBV2 with TRBJ1-1, with TRBD1 matching over 8 bases. V lost 3 bases and J lost 1; bases outside the gene matches: 7. This CDR3 contains 16 residues. Germline V gives CDR1 SNHLY, CDR2 FYNNEI.

The chain carries TRBV7-2 and TRBJ2-3, with 9 bases aligning to TRBD2. From germline, CDR1 is SGHTA and CDR2 FQGNSA. Trimming removed 3 bases from V and 3 bases from J; junction bases left unmatched: 7. CDR3 length equals 16 residues. The CDR3 DNA follows: TGTGCCAGCAGCTTTGGTGTAAGCGGGGGGACAGATACGCAGTATTTT. Protein sequence: CASSFGVSGGTDTQYF.

The rearrangement uses TRBV9 and TRBJ2-7, with 8 bases aligning to TRBD1. The CDR3 extends over 14 amino acids. The V and J ends lost 4 bases and 3 bases, in that order; junction bases with no gene match: 6. CDR1 is SGDLS and CDR2 is YYNGEE in the germline V gene. In nucleotides, the CDR3 is TGTGCCAGCAGCCCCAGGGACAGGCGCTACGAGCAGTACTTC. Residues: CASSPRDRRYEQYF.

J is TRBJ2-2 and V is TRBV6-6; tentatively, D is TRBD1 or TRBD2 (5 bases each). V gave up 7 bases and J gave up 5 bases, with 17 bases separating them. Germline V gene sequence: CDR1 MNHNY, CDR2 SVGAGI (reference sequence). CDR3 length equals 15 residues. CDR3 protein: CASKSEAGMTGELFF. DNA of the CDR3: TGTGCCAGCAAATCGGAGGCAGGGATGACCGGGGAGCTGTTTTTT.

Only a few counts were recorded for this clone. The genes are TRBV5-4 and TRBJ1-6, with a possible D match to TRBD1 (5 bases). The CDR3 consists of 14 residues. V dropped 1 base and J dropped 9 bases, with 11 bases sitting between them. Germline loops: CDR1 SGHNT, CDR2 YYREEE (reference sequence). DNA of the CDR3: TGTGCCAGCAGCTTGTCCAGGGCAGGTTCACCCCTCCACTTT. Translated, it gives CASSLSRAGSPLHF.

The chain couples TRBV27 to TRBJ2-1, with 9 bases matching TRBD1. This CDR3 has 16 amino acids. The junction had 3 bases not matched to a gene; V was cut back by 0 bases and J by 3 bases. In germline, CDR1 is MNHEY, CDR2 SMNVEV (reference sequence). As DNA, the CDR3 is TGTGCCAGCAGTTTATCATGGGACAGGGTCTACAATGAGCAGTTCTTC. Protein: CASSLSWDRVYNEQFF.

This chain links TRBV11-3 with TRBJ2-1, with no clear D. Germline V gene lookup returns CDR1 SGHNT and CDR2 YENEEA. V dropped 4 bases and J dropped 5 bases, with 6 bases sitting between them. The CDR3 has 12 amino acids. CDR3 nucleotide sequence: TGTGCCAGCAGCTCCAAACACAATGAGCAGTTCTTC. Translation gives CASSSKHNEQFF.

The chain joins TRBV10-3 to TRBJ1-3; 7 bases fit TRBD1. This CDR3 contains 17 residues. The junction had 9 bases not matched to a gene; V was cut back by 4 bases and J by 0 bases. Germline values: CDR1 ENHRY, CDR2 SYGVKD. CDR3 DNA sequence: TGTGCCATCAGTGGCCCCGAGACAGGGCTCTCTGGAAACACCATATATTTT. Its protein product is CAISGPETGLSGNTIYF.

The CDR3 region is CASSQQGSTDTQYF. For the CDR3, the DNA is TGCGCCAGCAGCCAACAGGGGAGCACAGATACGCAGTATTTT. The gene calls are TRBV5-1 and TRBJ2-3; 7 bases line up with TRBD1. The length of the CDR3 is 14 residues. With 4 bases clipped from V and 0 bases from J, the junction kept 2 bases outside the gene matches. CDR1 and CDR2 from the germline V gene are SGHRS and YFSETQ.

CDR3 DNA: TGTGCCAGCACCGAACCGGGACTCCGCTACGAGCAGTACTTC. This gives the protein CASTEPGLRYEQYF. This chain joins TRBV7-2 and TRBJ2-7, with D perhaps TRBD2 (6 bases). The CDR3 covers 14 residues. Germline-derived CDR1 and CDR2 are SGHTA and FQGNSA. The V and J ends lost 7 bases and 3 bases respectively, with 16 bases between them. The full variable domain, with the rest looked up from reference TRBV7-2 and TRBJ2-7, is GAGVSQSPSNKVTEKGKDVELRCDPISGHTALYWYRQSLGQGLEFLIYFQGNSAPDKSGLPSDRFSAERTGGSVSTLTIQRTQQEDSAVYLCASTEPGLRYEQYFGPGTRLTVT.

The J gene is TRBJ2-7, the V gene TRBV5-8, with D unresolved. Trimming removed 2 bases at V and 0 bases at J, with 15 bases between. Germline CDR1 SGHTS, CDR2 YDEGEE. The length of the CDR3 is 16 residues. The CDR3 DNA reads as TGTGCCAGCAGCTTTTTGGCGCTGAGGAGCTCCTACGAGCAGTACTTC. Translating gives CASSFLALRSSYEQYF.

The V gene is TRBV7-9, the J gene TRBJ2-1, with 10 bases fitting TRBD2. The J segment lost 10 bases and the V segment lost 1 base, leaving 7 bases of the junction unmatched. This CDR3 has 15 amino acids. Per the germline V gene, CDR1 is SEHNR and CDR2 is FQNEAQ (reference sequence). The CDR3 sequence: CASSLERGGLREQFF. The CDR3 DNA follows: TGTGCCAGCAGCTTAGAGCGGGGGGGCCTTAGGGAGCAGTTCTTC. Drawing the rest from reference TRBV7-9 and TRBJ2-1, the complete variable domain is DTGVSQNPRHKITKRGQNVTFRCDPISEHNRLYWYRQTLGQGPEFLTYFQNEAQLEKSRLLSDRFSAERPKGSFSTLEIQRTEQGDSAMYLCASSLERGGLREQFFGPGTRLTVL.

This chain connects TRBV5-3 to TRBJ2-3; possibly TRBD1 for D (6 bases). TRBV5-3 is labeled an ORF, and its function is uncertain. The CDR3 totals 15 residues. V was clipped by 2 bases and J by 2 bases, with 12 bases between them. The CDR3 DNA sequence: TGTGCCAGAAGCTTTCAGGCAGGGGCCACAGATACGCAGTATTTT. Translated: CARSFQAGATDTQYF.

This rearrangement joins TRBV9 to TRBJ2-5, with 8 bases aligning to TRBD2. Germline V lookup: CDR1 SGDLS, CDR2 YYNGEE. This CDR3 comprises 13 residues. Trimming took 3 bases from V and 7 from J; bases not matched to a gene: 5. The CDR3 protein is CASSAGGAGTQYF. Written as DNA, the CDR3 is TGTGCCAGCAGCGCCGGGGGGGCGGGGACCCAGTACTTC.

The chain joins TRBV12-5 to TRBJ2-3; 10 bases fit TRBD1. This CDR3 comprises 14 residues. Trimming took 5 bases from V and 3 from J; bases not matched to a gene: 2. Germline lookup yields CDR1 LGHNT and CDR2 FRNRAP. The CDR3 sequence: CASGGQGGTDTQYF. As DNA, the CDR3 is TGTGCTAGTGGTGGACAGGGGGGGACAGATACGCAGTATTTT.

The CDR3 loop is CASSTPIPNTEAFF. In nucleotides, the CDR3 is TGTGCCAGCAGTACACCGATACCGAACACTGAAGCTTTCTTT. The chain has TRBV28 and TRBJ1-1; D is unclear. V was trimmed by 5 bases and J by 1 base, leaving 11 bases between them. The CDR3 consists of 14 residues. CDR1 MDHEN and CDR2 SYDVKM come from the germline V gene.

The rearrangement uses TRBV4-2 and TRBJ1-1, with 8 bases that match TRBD1. Germline lookup yields CDR1 LGHNA and CDR2 YNFKEQ. V dropped 0 bases and J dropped 1; count of bases not matched to a gene: 4. The CDR3 contains 16 residues. The CDR3 loop is CASSQDPGTGNTEAFF. CDR3 nucleotide sequence: TGTGCCAGCAGCCAAGACCCCGGGACAGGGAACACTGAAGCTTTCTTT.